This T cell receptor beta chain appears in the sequencing data of a study of vaccination and CD4 T cells after COVID-19. CDR3 length equals 13 residues. V dropped 1 base and J dropped 8 bases, with 11 bases sitting between them. Germline values: CDR1 LGHNA, CDR2 YSLEER. A note on this clonotype: Its specificity is unknown.

The Oncomine TCR Beta short-read assay was applied to DNA of cultured CD4+ T cells. One entry per CDR3 protein, called by TCRdb with MiXCR from the PCR reads. The profile shows 15,000 to 20,000 distinct CDR3 sequences, roughly 40% of them singletons. The treatment here: 10-day PBMC culture with coronavirus spike peptide pools or control peptides (ViraFEST assay). J is TRBJ1-2 and V is TRBV4-3; D is possibly TRBD1 (6 bases). The specimen was CD4+ T cells from blood, cultured in vitro. The receptor comes from a human donor who had recovered from COVID-19. The CDR3 DNA follows: TGCGCCAGCAGCCAAGGGGGGCTGAGAGGCTACACCTTC. This sequence encodes CASSQGGLRGYTF.